The rows below give T cell receptor beta chains drawn from one sample of a study of blood T cell repertoires in COVID-19. The method was immunoSEQ multiplex PCR; TCRdb's version includes in-frame clones alone and lacks a portion of them. The sample includes 45,000 or so clones, roughly nine tenths of them seen just once. Material for sequencing was peripheral blood. The receptors come from a man aged 65-85 years with active COVID-19. Both conserved end residues are trimmed from each CDR3. A D gene is named only where the DNA matches it firmly.

len	v_gene	d_gene	j_gene	CDR3aa
13	TRBV6-5	TRBD2	TRBJ2-7	ASRSPREGTGEQY
12	TRBV29-1	.	TRBJ2-3	SVEVGGAADTQY
12	TRBV19	TRBD1	TRBJ1-5	ASSTGQLNQPQH
11	TRBV3-1/TRBV3-2	.	TRBJ2-1	ASSQDRYNEQF
12	TRBV7-2	TRBD1	TRBJ1-2	ASSLPQGAGGYT
12	TRBV3-1/TRBV3-2	.	TRBJ1-2	ASSQDQTNYGYT
13	TRBV7-2	TRBD1	TRBJ2-7	ASSLALGRGQEQY
13	TRBV28	TRBD1	TRBJ1-1	ASSPFRQGRAEAF
14	TRBV11-2	.	TRBJ2-7	ASSFRGTLPEDEQY
14	TRBV19	TRBD1	TRBJ1-5	ASSPPYRGRVQPQH
14	TRBV7-8	TRBD2	TRBJ2-5	ASSLGLAGGQETQY
12	TRBV4-3	.	TRBJ2-2	ASSQVDRGGELF
10	TRBV6-6	.	TRBJ2-1	ASSYYGNEQF
12	TRBV6-1	TRBD1	TRBJ2-3	ASSDRDRADTQY
13	TRBV7-9	TRBD1	TRBJ1-1	ASSPQGVGNTEAF
13	TRBV5-6	TRBD2	TRBJ2-3	ASSLDGTSVITQY
15	TRBV20-1	TRBD2	TRBJ2-7	SASSTGDSGVPYEQY
12	TRBV7-9	.	TRBJ2-5	ASSLLLGQETQY
12	TRBV5-5	.	TRBJ2-7	ASSIGETFYEQY
12	TRBV7-9	TRBD1	TRBJ1-2	ASSRDRGNYGYT
11	TRBV2	.	TRBJ1-2	ASSPRGDYGYT
13	TRBV4-1	TRBD2	TRBJ2-1	ASSQVLAGWNEQF
10	TRBV19	.	TRBJ2-7	ASSMRPYEQY
12	TRBV4-2	.	TRBJ2-5	ASSQDSGEETQY
13	TRBV6-5	TRBD1	TRBJ1-5	ASSYSTGGGQPQH
11	TRBV5-5	.	TRBJ1-3	ASSAGLGNTIY
13	TRBV6-5	.	TRBJ1-1	ASSYSRALNTEAF
13	TRBV7-9	.	TRBJ2-1	ASSLASSSGPGEF
12	TRBV19	TRBD2	TRBJ2-7	ASSITGGAYEQY
11	TRBV7-3	.	TRBJ2-2	ASSSYESGELF